These 28 T cell receptor beta chains originate from one sample sequenced in a study of identical twins. One entry per CDR3 protein results from TCRdb running MiXCR on the 5' RACE reads. This sample carries 1.5 million to 2 million distinct CDR3 sequences, under 35% of them seen once, and the ten largest clones take about 0.3%. The sequenced sample consisted of cord blood. The receptors here all came from a newborn girl in good health.

The V call is TRBV2, the J call TRBJ2-3; TRBD2 agrees at 8 bases. This CDR3 is 15 amino acids long. V shed 6 bases and J 5 bases; nucleotides not matched to a gene: 10. The germline V gene has CDR1 SNHLY and CDR2 FYNNEI. The CDR3 protein is CASSVSGIEGDTQYF. CDR3 DNA sequence: TGTGCCAGCAGCGTTAGCGGGATTGAGGGAGATACGCAGTATTTT.

This rearrangement joins TRBV24-1 to TRBJ1-5; D remains unclear. The CDR3 spans 13 residues. V lost 5 bases and J 0 bases, leaving 4 bases between the germline ends. Germline V gives CDR1 KGHDR, CDR2 SFDVKD. CDR3 nucleotides: TGTGCCACCAGTGGACCTAGCAATCAGCCCCAGCATTTT. Its protein product is CATSGPSNQPQHF.

The rearrangement links TRBV3-1 to TRBJ2-3; D remains ambiguous. The CDR3 has 17 amino acids. Germline CDR1 is LGHDT and CDR2 is YNNKEL (reference sequence). V was shortened by 4 bases and J by 3 bases, with 20 bases between the two germline ends. The DNA of the CDR3 is TGTGCCAGCAGCCCCCATACGAGTGTTCTCCGGACAGATACGCAGTATTTT. It is translated as CASSPHTSVLRTDTQYF.

V and J are TRBV4-1 and TRBJ2-7, with 10 positions matching TRBD2. The V segment lost 4 bases and the J segment 3 bases; nucleotides outside the gene matches: 9. Germline V CDR1 and CDR2: MGHRA, YSYEKL. This CDR3 region has 16 residues. The CDR3 DNA sequence: TGCGCCAGCAGCCTATTCGGGACTAGCGCCTACTACGAGCAGTACTTC. The encoded protein is CASSLFGTSAYYEQYF.

This sequence joins TRBV6-1 and TRBJ1-2, with D uncertain. This CDR3 comprises 17 residues. Germline CDR1 and CDR2: MNHNS and SASEGT. V gave up 2 bases and J gave up 0 bases, with 16 bases separating them. The CDR3, as DNA: TGTGCCAGCAGTGAAAGAGGAGTCTTCTTAGCTAACTATGGCTACACCTTC. Translation gives CASSERGVFLANYGYTF.

This clonotype was detected a few times. The J gene is TRBJ2-5, the V gene TRBV20-1; D is undetermined. V was shortened by 3 bases and J by 5 bases, with 13 bases between the two germline ends. In germline, CDR1 is DFQATT, CDR2 SNEGSKA (reference sequence). This CDR3 is built from 13 residues. CDR3 loop: CSARARFLETQYF. Written as DNA, the CDR3 is TGCAGTGCTAGGGCTAGGTTTCTCGAGACCCAGTACTTC.

To note about this clonotype: The junction departs from the called germline gene at one end, perhaps through a read error. This chain joins TRBV7-9 and TRBJ2-7; 7 bases fit TRBD1. The germline V gene has CDR1 SEHNR and CDR2 FQNEAQ (reference sequence). The CDR3 covers 15 residues. The CDR3 sequence: CASSGTGTAFYEQNF. In DNA form, the CDR3 reads TGTGCCAGCAGCGGAACCGGGACAGCATTCTACGAGCAGAACTTC.

The chain combines TRBV3-1 with TRBJ2-2, with 9 bases matching TRBD2. Looked up from germline, CDR1 is LGHDT and CDR2 is YNNKEL (reference sequence). The V segment lost 5 bases and the J segment 5 bases; nucleotides outside the gene matches: 9. There are 16 residues in the CDR3. The CDR3 reads CASSSRLAEATGELFF. In DNA, the CDR3 is TGTGCCAGCAGCTCTCGACTAGCGGAAGCTACCGGGGAGCTGTTTTTT. The variable domain in full, completed from reference TRBV3-1 and TRBJ2-2, reads DTAVSQTPKYLVTQMGNDKSIKCEQNLGHDTMYWYKQDSKKFLKIMFSYNNKELIINETVPNRFSPKSPDKAHLNLHINSLELGDSAVYFCASSSRLAEATGELFFGEGSRLTVL.

The chain has TRBV2 and TRBJ2-4, with 10 bases identical to TRBD2. V was clipped by 1 base and J by 13 bases; unmatched bases: 25. The CDR3 covers 20 residues. Germline-derived CDR1 and CDR2 are SNHLY and FYNNEI. Here the CDR3 reads CASSEEGGTSVSKGYNEQYF. The CDR3 DNA follows: TGTGCCAGCAGTGAAGAGGGTGGGACTAGCGTCAGTAAGGGGTACAATGAGCAGTACTTC.

This clonotype was seen a handful of times. This chain links TRBV7-2 with TRBJ2-5; TRBD2 aligns across 7 bases. In germline, CDR1 is SGHTA, CDR2 FQGNSA. The CDR3 consists of 16 residues. J was trimmed by 11 bases and V by 5 bases; bases with no gene match: 20. CDR3 DNA sequence: TGTGCCAGCAGCCCCGTTGGTAGCGGGTCCTACAATGAGCAGTACTTC. It codes for CASSPVGSGSYNEQYF. The entire variable domain, with the rest obtained from reference TRBV7-2 and TRBJ2-5, is as follows: GAGVSQSPSNKVTEKGKDVELRCDPISGHTALYWYRQSLGQGLEFLIYFQGNSAPDKSGLPSDRFSAERTGGSVSTLTIQRTQQEDSAVYLCASSPVGSGSYNEQYFGPGTRLLVL.

This chain uses TRBV20-1 with TRBJ2-7; no definite D call. CDR3 length: 14 amino acids. Germline V gene sequence: CDR1 DFQATT, CDR2 SNEGSKA (reference sequence). Trimming shortened V by 6 bases and J by 0 bases, and 15 bases separated the two germline ends. CDR3 region: CSAPRTPSSYEQYF. CDR3 coding DNA: TGCAGTGCCCCTCGGACCCCGAGCTCCTACGAGCAGTACTTC.

This clonotype was found a few times. The gene calls are TRBV11-2 and TRBJ2-4; D may match TRBD1 or TRBD2 (5 bases each). Between the trimmed V and J ends, which lost 3 bases and 9 bases, there was a span of 9 bases. Per germline, CDR1 SGHAT and CDR2 FQNNGV. This CDR3 contains 12 residues. CDR3 in amino acids: CASSFGGSIQYF. CDR3 bases: TGTGCCAGCAGCTTTGGGGGTAGCATTCAGTACTTC.

This clonotype was counted a few times. In DNA form, the CDR3 reads TGTGCCAGCAGCCTCGGACGACAGCCAACTAATGAAAAACTGTTTTTT. This codes for CASSLGRQPTNEKLFF. The rearrangement uses TRBV7-9 and TRBJ1-4, with D possibly TRBD1 on 5 matching bases. The ends were cut back, 5 bases at V and 0 bases at J, with 13 bases in the middle. Germline-derived CDR1 and CDR2 are SEHNR and FQNEAQ (reference sequence). CDR3 size: 16 residues.

This clonotype has a single count. At one boundary the junction diverges from the germline segment, which might be a read error. The chain couples TRBV4-2 to TRBJ2-1; maybe TRBD2 (6 bases). The CDR3 has 15 residues. Germline assignment: CDR1 LGHNA and CDR2 YNFKEQ. The CDR3 sequence: CASSQGGLASGELFF. The CDR3 coding sequence is TGTGCCAGCAGCCAAGGAGGCCTAGCGTCCGGGGAGCTGTTCTTC.

This clonotype appeared a few times. The chain recombines TRBV15 with TRBJ2-1, with unresolved D. V was shortened by 1 base and J by 8 bases, with 6 bases between the two germline ends. The CDR3 contains 12 residues. Per the germline V gene, CDR1 is LNHNV and CDR2 is YYDKDF (reference sequence). The CDR3 region is CATSRVGDEQFF. The DNA for the CDR3 is TGTGCCACCAGCAGAGTCGGCGATGAGCAGTTCTTC.

In this sample, this clonotype turned up a few times. Relative to the germline gene, one junction end is altered; a read error may explain this. The chain is built from TRBV7-9 and TRBJ2-1, with 9 bases aligning to TRBD1. Germline V lookup: CDR1 SEHNR, CDR2 FQNEAQ (reference sequence). This CDR3 region has 18 residues. DNA for the CDR3: TGTGCCAGCAGCATAGCCGGGACAGGGAATTCAATTCGCAATGAGCAGTTCTTC. This codes for CASSIAGTGNSIRNEQFF.

This clonotype occurred a few times. The rearrangement links TRBV12-3 or TRBV12-4 to TRBJ1-6; TRBD1 matches 9 bases. The CDR3 covers 15 residues. Trimming cost V 6 bases and J 6 bases; bases outside gene matches: 6. CDR3: CASRPGQGSNSPLHF. The CDR3 bases are TGTGCCAGCAGGCCGGGACAGGGATCTAATTCACCCCTCCACTTT.

This clonotype was detected only a few times. The V call is TRBV5-4, the J call TRBJ2-1, with TRBD2 matching over 12 bases. V shed 0 bases, J shed 7 bases, and the junction held 5 bases outside the gene matches. The CDR3 spans 16 residues. Per germline, CDR1 SGHNT and CDR2 YYREEE (reference sequence). In DNA, the CDR3 is TGTGCCAGCAGCTTGGCCCCTAGCGGGGGGGGGAATGAGCAGTTCTTC. Its translation is CASSLAPSGGGNEQFF.

This chain uses TRBV6-1 with TRBJ2-7, with a tentative D call TRBD2 (6 bases). Germline CDR1 is MNHNS and CDR2 is SASEGT. The CDR3 is 16 amino acids. V lost 1 base and J lost 3, with 16 bases in between. CDR3 amino acids: CASSEEVAETHYEQYF. CDR3 coding DNA: TGTGCCAGCAGTGAAGAGGTAGCGGAGACTCACTACGAGCAGTACTTC.

This clonotype has more than one count but fewer than ten. The CDR3 protein is CAISEGGWYSNSNQPQHF. As DNA, the CDR3 is TGTGCCATCAGTGAGGGGGGATGGTACTCAAATAGCAATCAGCCCCAGCATTTT. J is TRBJ1-5 and V is TRBV10-3, with D maybe TRBD1 (5 bases). There are 18 residues in the CDR3. Germline V gene data show CDR1 as ENHRY and CDR2 as SYGVKD. Trimming shortened V by 2 bases and J by 0 bases, and 17 bases separated the two germline ends.

This rearrangement joins TRBV9 to TRBJ1-6; no firm D call. Trimming cost V 4 bases and J 0 bases, with 14 bases left between them. Germline V lookup: CDR1 SGDLS, CDR2 YYNGEE. The CDR3 loop spans 17 amino acids. This CDR3 is CASSPSSLSSYNSPLHF. The CDR3 nucleotides are TGTGCCAGCAGCCCAAGCTCCCTGAGCTCCTATAATTCACCCCTCCACTTT.

This clonotype came up a few times. The chain is built from TRBV20-1 and TRBJ1-1; D may be TRBD1 (6 bases). CDR3 length equals 12 residues. V gave up 2 bases and J gave up 6 bases, with 10 bases separating them. CDR1 is DFQATT, CDR2 SNEGSKA, per germline (reference sequence). The CDR3 sequence is CSARLRTAEAFF. The CDR3 region has the DNA TGCAGTGCTAGATTACGGACAGCTGAAGCTTTCTTT.

The chain couples TRBV25-1 to TRBJ1-2, with TRBD1 identical over 8 bases. CDR3 length: 14 residues. V shed 1 base and J 4 bases; nucleotides not matched to a gene: 2. The germline gives CDR1 MGHDK, CDR2 SYGVNS. The CDR3 coding sequence is TGTGCCAGCAGTGAATGGACAGGGCTCTATGGCTACACCTTC. Residues: CASSEWTGLYGYTF.

This clonotype appeared many times. The rearrangement links TRBV24-1 to TRBJ2-4, with no clear D. Germline V gives CDR1 KGHDR, CDR2 SFDVKD. V lost 3 bases and J lost 1, with 6 bases in between. This CDR3 has 14 residues. CDR3 DNA sequence: TGTGCCACCAGTGATCGGGTGGCCAAAAACATTCAGTACTTC. Its protein product is CATSDRVAKNIQYF.

This clonotype was recorded only once. This chain links TRBV19 with TRBJ2-5, with D possibly being TRBD1 (5 bases). V lost 6 bases and J lost 7, with 15 bases in between. Germline V gives CDR1 LNHDA, CDR2 SQIVND (reference sequence). This CDR3 contains 13 residues. For the CDR3, the DNA is TGTGCCAGTAGCCCAGGGTCCAAGGGGACCCAGTACTTC. Protein product: CASSPGSKGTQYF.

In its sample, this clonotype was seen a few times. The rearrangement uses TRBV6-2 or TRBV6-3 and TRBJ2-1; possibly TRBD2 for D (7 bases). This CDR3 region has 16 residues. Trimming left V 6 bases short and J 3 bases short, with 18 bases between. CDR1 and CDR2 from the germline V gene are MNHEY and SVGEGT. In nucleotides, the CDR3 is TGTGCCAGCAGAACCCTTGGCGGGGGCTACTACAATGAGCAGTTCTTC. Translation: CASRTLGGGYYNEQFF.

This rearrangement joins TRBV28 to TRBJ1-6; a weak D match, TRBD1 (5 bases). The germline V and J ends were trimmed by 6 bases and 13 bases, with 16 bases remaining between them. In germline, CDR1 is MDHEN, CDR2 SYDVKM. This CDR3 contains 13 residues. CDR3 protein: CASRGQPGSPLHF. The CDR3 DNA follows: TGTGCCAGCAGAGGTCAACCAGGGTCGCCCCTCCACTTT.

This clonotype has a handful of counts. This chain uses TRBV18 with TRBJ2-1, with no clear D. V lost 3 bases, J lost 8 bases, and 5 bases lay in between. This CDR3 has 11 residues. The germline gives CDR1 KGHSH, CDR2 LQKENI. The CDR3 loop is CASSPYDEQFF. CDR3 in DNA: TGTGCCAGCTCACCGTACGATGAGCAGTTCTTC.